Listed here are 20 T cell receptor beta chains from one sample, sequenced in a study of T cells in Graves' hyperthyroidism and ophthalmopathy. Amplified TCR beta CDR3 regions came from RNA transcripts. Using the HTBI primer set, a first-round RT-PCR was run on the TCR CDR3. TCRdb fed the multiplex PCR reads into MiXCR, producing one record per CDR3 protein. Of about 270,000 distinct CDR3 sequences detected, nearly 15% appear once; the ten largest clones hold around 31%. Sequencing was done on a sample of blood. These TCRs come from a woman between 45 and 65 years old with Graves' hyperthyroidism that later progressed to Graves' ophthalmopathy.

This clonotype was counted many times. In DNA form, the CDR3 reads TGCGCCAGCAGTGAGGGCTTTACCGGGGAGCTGTTTTTT. It codes for CASSEGFTGELFF. V and J are TRBV10-1 and TRBJ2-2; the D is unclear. V was shortened by 2 bases and J by 5 bases, with 6 bases between the two germline ends. The CDR3 has 13 residues. Per the germline V gene, CDR1 is WNHNN and CDR2 is SYGVQD (reference sequence).

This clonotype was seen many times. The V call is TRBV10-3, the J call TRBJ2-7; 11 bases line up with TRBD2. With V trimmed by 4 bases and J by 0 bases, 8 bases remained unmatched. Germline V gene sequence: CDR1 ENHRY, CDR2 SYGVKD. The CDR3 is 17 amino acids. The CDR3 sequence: CAISGGGTSGISYEQYF. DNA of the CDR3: TGTGCCATCAGTGGCGGGGGGACTAGCGGTATCTCCTACGAGCAGTACTTC.

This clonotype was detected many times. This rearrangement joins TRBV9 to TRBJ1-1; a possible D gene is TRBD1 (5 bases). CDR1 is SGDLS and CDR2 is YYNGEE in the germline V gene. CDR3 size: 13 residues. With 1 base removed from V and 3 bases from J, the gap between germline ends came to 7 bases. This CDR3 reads CASSVRGDTEAFF. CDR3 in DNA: TGTGCCAGCAGCGTAAGAGGGGACACTGAAGCTTTCTTT.

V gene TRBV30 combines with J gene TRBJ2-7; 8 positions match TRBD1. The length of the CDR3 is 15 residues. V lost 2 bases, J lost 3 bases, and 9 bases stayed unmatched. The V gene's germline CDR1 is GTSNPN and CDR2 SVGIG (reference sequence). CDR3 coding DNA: TGTGCCTGGAGTAGCATTGGGACAGGATTCTACGAGCAGTACTTC. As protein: CAWSSIGTGFYEQYF.

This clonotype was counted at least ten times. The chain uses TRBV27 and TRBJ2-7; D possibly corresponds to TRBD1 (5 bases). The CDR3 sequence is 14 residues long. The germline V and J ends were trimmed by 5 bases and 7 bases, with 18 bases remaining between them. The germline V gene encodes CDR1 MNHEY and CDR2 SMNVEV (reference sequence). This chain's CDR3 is CASSPVSDNQEQYF. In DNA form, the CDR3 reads TGTGCCAGCAGTCCAGTTTCGGACAACCAGGAGCAGTACTTC.

The CDR3: CASSSNSGVSIPYGYTF. In DNA, the CDR3 is TGTGCCAGCAGCTCTAATTCCGGGGTGTCCATCCCCTATGGCTACACCTTC. This chain uses TRBV13 with TRBJ1-2; D gene unclear. V lost 4 bases, J lost 4 bases, and 22 bases lay in between. The CDR3 loop spans 17 amino acids. CDR1 is PRHDT, CDR2 FYEKMQ, per germline (reference sequence).

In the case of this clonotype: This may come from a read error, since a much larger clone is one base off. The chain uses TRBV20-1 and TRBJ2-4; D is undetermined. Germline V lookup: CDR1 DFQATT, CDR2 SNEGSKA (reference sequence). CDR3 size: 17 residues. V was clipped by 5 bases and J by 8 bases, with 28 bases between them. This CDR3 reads CSASHSTRPLIQDIQYF. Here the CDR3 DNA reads TGCAGTGCTTCTCACTCGACCAGGCCTTTAATTCAGGACATTCAGTACTTC.

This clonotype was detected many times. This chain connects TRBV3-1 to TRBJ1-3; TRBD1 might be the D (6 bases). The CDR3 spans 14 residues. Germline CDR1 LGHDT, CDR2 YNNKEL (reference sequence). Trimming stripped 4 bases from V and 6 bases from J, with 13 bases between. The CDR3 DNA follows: TGTGCCAGCAGCCTACAGGGAAACATAAACACCATATATTTT. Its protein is CASSLQGNINTIYF.

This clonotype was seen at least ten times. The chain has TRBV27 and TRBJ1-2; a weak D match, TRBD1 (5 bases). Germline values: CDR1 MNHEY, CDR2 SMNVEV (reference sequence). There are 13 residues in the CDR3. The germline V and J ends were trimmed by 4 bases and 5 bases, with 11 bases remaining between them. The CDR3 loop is CASSSRQLYGYTF. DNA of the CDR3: TGTGCCAGCAGTTCCCGACAGTTATATGGCTACACCTTC.

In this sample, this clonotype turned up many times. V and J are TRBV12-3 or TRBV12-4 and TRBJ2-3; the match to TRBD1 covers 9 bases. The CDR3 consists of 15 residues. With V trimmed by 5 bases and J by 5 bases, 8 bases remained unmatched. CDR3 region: CASSPGTGRGDTQYF. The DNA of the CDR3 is TGTGCCAGCAGTCCTGGGACAGGGAGGGGAGATACGCAGTATTTT.

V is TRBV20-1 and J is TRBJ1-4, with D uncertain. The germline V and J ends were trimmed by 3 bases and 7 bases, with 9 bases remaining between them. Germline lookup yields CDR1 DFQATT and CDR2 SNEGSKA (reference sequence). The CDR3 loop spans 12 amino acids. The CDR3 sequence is CSASKAGEKLFF. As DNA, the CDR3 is TGCAGTGCTAGTAAGGCGGGTGAAAAACTGTTTTTT.

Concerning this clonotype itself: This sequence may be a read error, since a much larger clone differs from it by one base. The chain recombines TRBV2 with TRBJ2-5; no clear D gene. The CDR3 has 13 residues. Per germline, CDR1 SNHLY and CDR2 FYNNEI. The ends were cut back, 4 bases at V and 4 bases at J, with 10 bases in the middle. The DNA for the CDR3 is TGTGCCAGCAGTGGTCGGTTCCGAGAGACCCAGTACTTC. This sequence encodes CASSGRFRETQYF.

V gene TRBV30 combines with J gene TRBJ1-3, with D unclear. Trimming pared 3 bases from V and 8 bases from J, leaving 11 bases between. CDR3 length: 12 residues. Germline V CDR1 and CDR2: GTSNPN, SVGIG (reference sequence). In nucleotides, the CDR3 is TGTGCCTGGAGCCCTCTCGGTGACACCATATATTTT. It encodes CAWSPLGDTIYF.

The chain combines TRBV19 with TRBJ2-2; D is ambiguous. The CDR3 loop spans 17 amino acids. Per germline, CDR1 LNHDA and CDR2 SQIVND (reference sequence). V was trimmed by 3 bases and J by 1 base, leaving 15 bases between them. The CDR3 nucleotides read TGTGCCAGTAGTATCCCGAGGACCCAGCGGAACACCGGGGAGCTGTTTTTT. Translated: CASSIPRTQRNTGELFF.

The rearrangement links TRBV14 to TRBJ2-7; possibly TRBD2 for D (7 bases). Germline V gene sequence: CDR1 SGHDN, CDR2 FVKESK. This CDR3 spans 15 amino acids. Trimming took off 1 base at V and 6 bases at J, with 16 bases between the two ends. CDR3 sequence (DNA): TGTGCCAGCAGCCAAGCGCGGGGGCCTTCTCGCGAGCAGTACTTC. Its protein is CASSQARGPSREQYF.

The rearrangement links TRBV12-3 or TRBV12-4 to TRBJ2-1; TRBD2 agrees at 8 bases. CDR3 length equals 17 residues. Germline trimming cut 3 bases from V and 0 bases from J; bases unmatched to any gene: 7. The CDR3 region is CASSFIAGPSSYNEQFF. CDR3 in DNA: TGTGCCAGCAGTTTTATAGCGGGACCGAGCTCCTACAATGAGCAGTTCTTC.

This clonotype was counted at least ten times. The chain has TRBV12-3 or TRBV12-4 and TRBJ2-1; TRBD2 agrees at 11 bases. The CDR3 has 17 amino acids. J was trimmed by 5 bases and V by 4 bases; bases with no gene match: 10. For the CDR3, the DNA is TGTGCCAGCAGTTCCTATATAGCGGGAGGGGTCCACAATGAGCAGTTCTTC. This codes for CASSSYIAGGVHNEQFF.

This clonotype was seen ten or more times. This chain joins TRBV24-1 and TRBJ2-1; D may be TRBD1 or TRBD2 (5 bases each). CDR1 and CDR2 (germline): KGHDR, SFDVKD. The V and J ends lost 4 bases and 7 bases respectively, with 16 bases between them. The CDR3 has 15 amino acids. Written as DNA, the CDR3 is TGTGCCACCAGTGACCCCGACATGGGGGTAAATGAGCAGTTCTTC. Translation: CATSDPDMGVNEQFF.

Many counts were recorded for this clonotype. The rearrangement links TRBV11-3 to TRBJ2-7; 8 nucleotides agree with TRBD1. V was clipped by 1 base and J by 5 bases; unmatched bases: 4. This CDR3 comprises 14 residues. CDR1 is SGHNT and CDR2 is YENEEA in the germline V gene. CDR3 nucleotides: TGTGCCAGCAGCTTAGGGGACAGGCCTCACGAGCAGTACTTC. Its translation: CASSLGDRPHEQYF.

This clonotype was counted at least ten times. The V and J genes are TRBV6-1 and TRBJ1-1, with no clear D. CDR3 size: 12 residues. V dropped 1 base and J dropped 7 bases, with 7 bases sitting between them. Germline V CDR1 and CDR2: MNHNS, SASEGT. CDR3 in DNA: TGTGCCAGCAGTGAAGTTCTCAGTGAAGCTTTCTTT. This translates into CASSEVLSEAFF.